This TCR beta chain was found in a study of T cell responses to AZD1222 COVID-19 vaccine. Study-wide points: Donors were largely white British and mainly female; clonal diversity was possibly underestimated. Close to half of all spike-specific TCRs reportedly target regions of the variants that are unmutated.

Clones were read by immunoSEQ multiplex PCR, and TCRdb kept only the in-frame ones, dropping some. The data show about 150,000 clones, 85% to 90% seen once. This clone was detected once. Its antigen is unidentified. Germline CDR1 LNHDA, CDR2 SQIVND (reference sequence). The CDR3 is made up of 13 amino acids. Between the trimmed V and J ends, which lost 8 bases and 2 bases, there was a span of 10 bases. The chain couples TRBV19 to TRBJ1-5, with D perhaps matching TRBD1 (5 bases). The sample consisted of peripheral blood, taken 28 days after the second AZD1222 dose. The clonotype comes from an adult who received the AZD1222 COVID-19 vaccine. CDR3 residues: CASSRGGNQPQHF. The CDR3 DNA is TGTGCCAGTTCAAGGGGCGGCAATCAGCCCCAGCATTTT.